This TCR beta chain was obtained from a study of control samples from healthy donors and cancer patients. The assay was immunoSEQ multiplex PCR, and TCRdb's table has in-frame clones only and misses some. The sample yields 10,000 to 15,000 clones, just under 95% seen once. V lost 2 bases and J lost 4, with 9 bases in between. The CDR3 length is 13 residues. Germline CDR1 SGHRS, CDR2 YFSETQ. Input material: PBMCs. The V gene is TRBV5-1, the J gene TRBJ1-2; D is possibly TRBD1 (5 bases). The receptor comes from a man older than 75 with lung cancer. The CDR3 coding sequence is TGCGCCAGCAGCTTTCAGGGCTCCTATGGCTACACCTTC. Translation: CASSFQGSYGYTF.